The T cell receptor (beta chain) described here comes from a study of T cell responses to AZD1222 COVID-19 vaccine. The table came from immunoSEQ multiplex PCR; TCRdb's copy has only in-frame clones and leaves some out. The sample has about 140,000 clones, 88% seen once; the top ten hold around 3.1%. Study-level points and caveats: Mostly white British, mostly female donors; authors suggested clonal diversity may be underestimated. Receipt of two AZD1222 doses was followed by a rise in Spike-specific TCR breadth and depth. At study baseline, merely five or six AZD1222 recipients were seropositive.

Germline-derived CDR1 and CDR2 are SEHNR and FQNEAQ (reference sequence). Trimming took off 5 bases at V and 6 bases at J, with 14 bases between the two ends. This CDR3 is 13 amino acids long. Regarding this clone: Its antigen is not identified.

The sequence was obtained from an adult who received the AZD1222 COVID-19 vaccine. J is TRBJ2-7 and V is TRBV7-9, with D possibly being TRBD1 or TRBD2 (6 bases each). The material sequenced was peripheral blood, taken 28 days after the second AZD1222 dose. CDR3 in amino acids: CASSRGDEGEQYF. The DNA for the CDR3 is TGTGCCAGCAGCAGGGGGGACGAGGGCGAGCAGTACTTC. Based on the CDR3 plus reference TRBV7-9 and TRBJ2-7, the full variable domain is DTGVSQNPRHKITKRGQNVTFRCDPISEHNRLYWYRQTLGQGPEFLTYFQNEAQLEKSRLLSDRFSAERPKGSFSTLEIQRTEQGDSAMYLCASSRGDEGEQYFGPGTRLTVT.